This TCR beta chain was identified during a study of blood T cell repertoires in COVID-19 (TCRdb year 2020). Background on the whole study: Samples covering the acute and convalescent phases of COVID-19 were provided by collaborators in the United States, Italy and Spain. The material from the prospective study consisted of cDNA or gDNA derived from T cells, B-cell-depleted T cells, or PBMCs. The repertoires were made available in a free public database intended to serve as a resource for research on the immune response to SARS-CoV-2. Nearly every sample came with metadata listing a de-identified subject ID, COVID-19 status, age in years and sex. The dataset comprised deeply sampled blood TCRbeta repertoires from subjects exposed to, actively infected with, or recovered from COVID-19. Samples came from the ongoing ImmuneRACE study (first 160 participants) plus 1,254 subjects from 6 global collaborators. Where available, HLA class I and class II types were obtained from metadata supplied by the sample provider rather than from assay-based typing.

TCRbeta CDR3 regions were amplified from genomic DNA using the immunoSEQ Assay, a bias-controlled multiplex PCR. Per the original workflow: The number of nucleated cells in each sample was estimated by amplification of reference gene primers within the assay. To quantify the absolute abundance of each unique TCRbeta CDR3 rearrangement, sequence reads were collapsed and filtered. Productive Simpson clonality was computed per sample as the square root of Simpson's diversity index over productive rearrangements. This is the immuneACCESS table as TCRdb keeps it, with only in-frame sequences that have V and J called. A part of the clones is gone; compared with another copy, unresolved V genes explain less than half, and the rest is unexplained. D and trimming come from the DNA, and the V and J calls and clone size come from that table. The sample data list 200,000 to 300,000 clones, and 85% of these were observed just once. 6% to 7% of the sample rests with the top ten.

Collaborating institutions collected whole blood in K2EDTA tubes following their own protocols. For TCRbeta analysis, collaborator samples were shipped as frozen whole blood, as isolated PBMCs, or as DNA extracted from either sample type. A note on this clone: This receptor's antigen is unknown. Base qualities are not provided; no much larger clone lies one nucleotide away.

Findings and caveats that apply to the study as a whole: The amount of clinical and demographic metadata varied by source and participant and was provided uncurated.

Taken from the germline V gene, the CDR1 and CDR2 loops are MNHEY and SVGEGT. V is pruned by 5 bases and J by 1 base, leaving 11 bases of the junction without a gene match. Its CDR3 holds 17 amino acids, cysteine through phenylalanine. Only the CDR3 DNA is retained, 51 bases long and in frame from the first base. Source material: peripheral blood. This sequence originates from a woman aged 60-75 years with active or convalescent COVID-19. The chain couples TRBV6-2 or TRBV6-3 to TRBJ1-1, and 9 junctional nucleotides match TRBD1. CDR3 loop: CASSPAGTGSQNTEAFF. The sequenced DNA: TGTGCCAGCAGTCCGGCCGGGACAGGGTCCCAGAACACTGAAGCTTTCTTT.